This T cell receptor (beta chain) came from a study of blood T cell repertoires in COVID-19. Exposed participants encountered a COVID-19 case during the 2 weeks preceding study entry. Germline V gene data show CDR1 as SGHNT and CDR2 as YENEEA. The junction had 18 bases not matched to a gene; V was cut back by 7 bases and J by 4 bases. CDR3 length equals 18 residues. Clones were read by immunoSEQ multiplex PCR, and TCRdb kept only the in-frame ones, dropping some. The profile covers about 280,000 clones, with approximately 78% appearing a single time and roughly 5.3% taken by the ten largest. The sequence was obtained from a man aged 40-49 years who had been exposed to COVID-19. Source material: PBMCs or T cells enriched from blood (not recorded which). V gene TRBV11-3 combines with J gene TRBJ2-1, with TRBD2 identical over 8 bases. For the CDR3, the DNA is TGTGCCAGCACCGATACGTGGGGGGCCGGGACTAGGTACAATGAGCAGTTCTTC. This codes for CASTDTWGAGTRYNEQFF.